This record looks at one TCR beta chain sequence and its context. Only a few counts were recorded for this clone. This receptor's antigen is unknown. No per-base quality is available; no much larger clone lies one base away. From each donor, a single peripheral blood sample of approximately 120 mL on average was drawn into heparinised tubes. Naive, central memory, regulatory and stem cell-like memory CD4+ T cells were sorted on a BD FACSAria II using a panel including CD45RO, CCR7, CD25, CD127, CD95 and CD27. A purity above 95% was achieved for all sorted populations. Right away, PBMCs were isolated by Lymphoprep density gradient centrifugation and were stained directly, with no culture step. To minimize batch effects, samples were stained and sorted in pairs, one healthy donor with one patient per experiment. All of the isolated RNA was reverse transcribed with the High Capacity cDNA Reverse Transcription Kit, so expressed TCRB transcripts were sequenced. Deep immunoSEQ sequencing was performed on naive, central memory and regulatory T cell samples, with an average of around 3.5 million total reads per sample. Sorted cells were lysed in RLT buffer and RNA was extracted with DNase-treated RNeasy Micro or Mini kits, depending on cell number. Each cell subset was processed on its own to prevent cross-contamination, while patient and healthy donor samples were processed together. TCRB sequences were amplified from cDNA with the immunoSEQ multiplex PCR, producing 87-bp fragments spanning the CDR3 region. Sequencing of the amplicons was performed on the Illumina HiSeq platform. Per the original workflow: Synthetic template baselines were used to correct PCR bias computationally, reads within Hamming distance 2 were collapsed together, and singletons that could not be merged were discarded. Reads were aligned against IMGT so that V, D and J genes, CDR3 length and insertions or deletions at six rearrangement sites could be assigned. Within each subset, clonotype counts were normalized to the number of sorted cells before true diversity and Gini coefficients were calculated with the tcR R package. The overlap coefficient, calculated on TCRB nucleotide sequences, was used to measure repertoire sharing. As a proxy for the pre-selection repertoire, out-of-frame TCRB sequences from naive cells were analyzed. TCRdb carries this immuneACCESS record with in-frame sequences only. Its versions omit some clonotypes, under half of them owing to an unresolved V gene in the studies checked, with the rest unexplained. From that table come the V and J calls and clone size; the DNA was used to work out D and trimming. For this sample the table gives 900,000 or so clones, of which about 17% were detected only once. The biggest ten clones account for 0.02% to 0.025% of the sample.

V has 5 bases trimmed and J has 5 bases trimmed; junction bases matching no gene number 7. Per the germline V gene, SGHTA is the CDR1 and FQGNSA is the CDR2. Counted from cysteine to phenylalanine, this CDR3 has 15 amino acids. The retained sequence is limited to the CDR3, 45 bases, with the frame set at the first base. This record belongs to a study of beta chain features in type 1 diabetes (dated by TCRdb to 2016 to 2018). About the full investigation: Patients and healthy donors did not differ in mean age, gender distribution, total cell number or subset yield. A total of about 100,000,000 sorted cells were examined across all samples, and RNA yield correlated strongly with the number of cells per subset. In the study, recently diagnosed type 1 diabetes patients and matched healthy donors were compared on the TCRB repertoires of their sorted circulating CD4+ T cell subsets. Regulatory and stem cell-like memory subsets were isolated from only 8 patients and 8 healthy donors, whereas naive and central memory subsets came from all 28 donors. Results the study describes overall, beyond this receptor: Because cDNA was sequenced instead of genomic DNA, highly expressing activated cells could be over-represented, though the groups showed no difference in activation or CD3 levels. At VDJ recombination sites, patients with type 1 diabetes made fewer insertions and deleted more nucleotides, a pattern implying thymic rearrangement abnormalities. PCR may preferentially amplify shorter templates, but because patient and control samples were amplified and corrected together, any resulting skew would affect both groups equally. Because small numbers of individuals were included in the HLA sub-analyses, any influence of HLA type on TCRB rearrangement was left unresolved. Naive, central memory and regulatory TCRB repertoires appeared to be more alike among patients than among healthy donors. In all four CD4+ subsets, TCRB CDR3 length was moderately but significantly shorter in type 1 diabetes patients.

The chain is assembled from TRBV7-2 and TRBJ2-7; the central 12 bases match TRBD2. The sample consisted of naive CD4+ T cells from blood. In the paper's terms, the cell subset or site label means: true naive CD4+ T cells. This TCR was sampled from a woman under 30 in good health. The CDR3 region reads CASSLKTSGSHEQYF. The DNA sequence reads TGTGCCAGCAGCCTGAAGACTAGCGGGAGCCACGAGCAGTACTTC.